This entry concerns a single T cell receptor beta chain. Its binding antigen is unknown. Qualities for individual bases were not recorded, and no much larger clone is one base off. TCRbeta CDR3 regions were amplified from genomic DNA using the immunoSEQ Assay, a bias-controlled multiplex PCR. The paper's processing steps were these. Within the assay, amplification of reference gene primers was used to estimate how many nucleated cells each sample contained. To quantify the absolute abundance of each unique TCRbeta CDR3 rearrangement, sequence reads were collapsed and filtered. For each sample, productive Simpson clonality was calculated by taking the square root of Simpson's diversity index across productive rearrangements. Imported from immuneACCESS, the table was reduced by TCRdb to in-frame sequences with V and J called. These copies leave out some clones; in studies compared against another copy, an unresolved V gene accounts for under half, and the cause of the remainder is not known. That table furnishes V, J and clone size, whereas the DNA furnished D and trimming. This sample is represented by hundreds of thousands of clones; 85% of them were singletons. In total, the top ten clones hold roughly 14% of the sample.

CDR1 and CDR2 are drawn from the germline V gene: SGHTA, FQGNSA. V drops 2 bases and J drops 0 bases, leaving 11 bases in between. The CDR3 starts with the cysteine, ends with the phenylalanine, and has 17 residues. The DNA shown is the 51-base CDR3, in frame from base 1. The data derive from a study of blood T cell repertoires in COVID-19 (dated by TCRdb to 2018 to 2021). In terms of the full investigation: Samples covering the acute and convalescent phases of COVID-19 were provided by collaborators in the United States, Italy and Spain. The prospective study material was composed of cDNA or gDNA derived from T cells, B-cell-depleted T cells, or PBMCs. Subjects who had been exposed to COVID-19, were actively infected with it, or had recovered from it provided the deeply sampled blood TCRbeta repertoires that made up the dataset. The repertoires were released in a freely available public database intended as a resource for research on the immune response to SARS-CoV-2. Samples were obtained from the ongoing ImmuneRACE study (first 160 participants) and from roughly 1,300 subjects provided by 6 global collaborators. The sample metadata nearly always contained a de-identified subject ID, COVID-19 status, age in years and sex. HLA class I and class II types, where available, came from metadata supplied by the sample provider rather than from assay-based typing.

The collaborating institutions used their own protocols to collect whole blood in K2EDTA tubes. For TCRbeta analysis, collaborators shipped samples in one of three forms: frozen whole blood, isolated PBMCs, or DNA extracted from either of those sample types. Findings and caveats that apply to the study as a whole: How much clinical and demographic metadata was included differed by source and by participant, and the metadata was provided uncurated.

The TCR comes from a human donor in a cohort sampled during active COVID-19. The chain couples TRBV7-2 to TRBJ2-6, with no D gene named confidently. Input material: peripheral blood. The sequenced DNA is TGTGCCAGCAGCTTAAGAGCGCGAAGCTCTGGGGCCAACGTCCTGACTTTC. This is translated as CASSLRARSSGANVLTF.